This T cell receptor (beta chain) was captured in a study of T cells in localized non-small cell lung cancer. The study's findings and limits: Clonality of T cells reached its maximum in uninvolved adjacent lung, surpassing tumor.

This CDR3 is 13 amino acids long. The germline V gene encodes CDR1 SGHKS and CDR2 YYEKEE (reference sequence). Trimming cost V 4 bases and J 2 bases, with 9 bases left between them. Concerning this clone itself: Its antigen is unidentified.

Some clones are missing from TCRdb's copy, which holds only in-frame ones; the method was immunoSEQ multiplex PCR. The profile shows 13,000 or so clones, about 86% of them singletons. The TCR comes from a male donor older than 55 with stage III lung adenocarcinoma. The J gene is TRBJ2-5, the V gene TRBV5-5; D unclear. This specimen was peripheral blood, taken before any cancer treatment. CDR3 sequence (DNA): TGTGCCAGCAGCGCGGACGATCAAGAGACCCAGTACTTC. This encodes CASSADDQETQYF.